The 12 T cell receptor beta chains below all came from one sample that was sequenced in a study of blood T cell repertoires in COVID-19. Using immunoSEQ multiplex PCR, the repertoire was profiled, and TCRdb retains in-frame clones only, with some absent. The table lists a few hundred thousand clones, 70% to 90% of them singletons. The sample comprised peripheral blood. These receptors were taken from a man in his fifties with acute or convalescent COVID-19.

The chain couples TRBV23-1 to TRBJ2-6; weak D call: TRBD1 (5 bases). TRBV23-1 is given ORF status, its function remaining uncertain. The CDR3 loop spans 16 amino acids. With 4 bases removed from V and 4 bases from J, the gap between germline ends came to 14 bases. This chain's CDR3 is CASSPQGLSGANVLTF. The CDR3, as DNA: TGCGCCAGCAGTCCCCAGGGTCTCTCCGGGGCCAACGTCCTGACTTTC.

The chain uses TRBV10-2 and TRBJ1-3, with a weak D call TRBD1 (5 bases). Germline V gene lookup returns CDR1 WSHSY and CDR2 SAAADI. V was pared by 4 bases and J by 4 bases, with 14 bases between. This CDR3 contains 15 residues. CDR3 nucleotides: TGCGCCAGCAGTGCGCTCTGGGACTCCGGAAACACCATATATTTT. Its translation is CASSALWDSGNTIYF.

The genes are TRBV4-1 and TRBJ1-4; 9 bases align to TRBD1. The germline gives CDR1 MGHRA, CDR2 YSYEKL. The CDR3 has 15 residues. V lost 1 base and J lost 8; bases outside the gene matches: 5. The CDR3 sequence is CASSQGQGEWEKLFF. The CDR3 region has the DNA TGCGCCAGCAGCCAAGGACAGGGGGAATGGGAAAAACTGTTTTTT.

As DNA, the CDR3 is TGTGCCAGCAGTCCCGGGCAGGGTGGCTACACCTTC. As protein: CASSPGQGGYTF. The chain joins TRBV6-5 to TRBJ1-2; D is perhaps TRBD1 (5 bases). In germline, CDR1 is MNHEY, CDR2 SVGAGI. The CDR3 spans 12 residues. Trimming removed 5 bases at V and 7 bases at J, with 11 bases between.

The CDR3 nucleotides are TGTGCCACCAGCCCTCCAGGGGGGACTGAAGCTTTCTTT. Translated, it gives CATSPPGGTEAFF. V and J are TRBV19 and TRBJ1-1; 7 positions agree with TRBD1. V trimming: 10 bases; J trimming: 5 bases; junction bases outside the gene matches: 10. Germline assignment: CDR1 LNHDA and CDR2 SQIVND (reference sequence). This CDR3 has 13 amino acids.

The chain carries TRBV5-1 and TRBJ2-1, with TRBD1 matching over 7 bases. V trimming: 2 bases; J trimming: 2 bases; junction bases outside the gene matches: 4. CDR3 length: 15 amino acids. Germline V gene sequence: CDR1 SGHRS, CDR2 YFSETQ. The CDR3 DNA is TGCGCCAGCAGCTTAACAGGGGACACCTACAATGAGCAGTTCTTC. Translated, it gives CASSLTGDTYNEQFF. Looking up the rest from reference TRBV5-1 and TRBJ2-1 gives the full variable domain: KAGVTQTPRYLIKTRGQQVTLSCSPISGHRSVSWYQQTPGQGLQFLFEYFSETQRNKGNFPGRFSGRQFSNSRSEMNVSTLELGDSALYLCASSLTGDTYNEQFFGPGTRLTVL.

The chain uses TRBV29-1 and TRBJ1-1; tentative D call: TRBD1 (6 bases). The CDR3 sequence is 14 residues long. V lost 6 bases and J lost 0, with 14 bases in between. CDR1 and CDR2 from the germline V gene are SQVTM and ANQGSEA. The CDR3 nucleotides are TGCAGCGTCCACGGACAGACAGTGAACACTGAAGCTTTCTTT. It encodes CSVHGQTVNTEAFF.

This clone was observed a single time. The genes are TRBV19 and TRBJ1-2, with no clear D. The CDR3 sequence is 15 residues long. Germline assignment: CDR1 LNHDA and CDR2 SQIVND (reference sequence). V was cut by 4 bases and J by 4 bases, with 16 bases left in between. The CDR3, as DNA: TGTGCCAGTAGTACTCCCCGACAAGCCAGCTATGGCTACACCTTC. Its translation is CASSTPRQASYGYTF.

This clone appeared a single time. The chain joins TRBV7-9 to TRBJ1-2; TRBD1 is a possible D gene (6 bases). Per the germline V gene, CDR1 is SEHNR and CDR2 is FQNEAQ (reference sequence). Deletions cut 6 bases from V and 4 bases from J, with 12 bases between. CDR3 length: 13 amino acids. This CDR3 reads CASSYRALYGYTF. In DNA, the CDR3 is TGTGCCAGCAGTTACAGGGCCCTCTATGGCTACACCTTC.

The chain employs TRBV5-4 and TRBJ1-4; D gene ambiguous. This CDR3 region has 16 residues. V lost 2 bases, J lost 0 bases, and 11 bases lay in between. Per the germline V gene, CDR1 is SGHNT and CDR2 is YYREEE (reference sequence). CDR3 sequence (DNA): TGTGCCAGCAGCTTTACCCTTGAGGCAACTAATGAAAAACTGTTTTTT. This encodes CASSFTLEATNEKLFF.

The chain combines TRBV27 with TRBJ2-5; D possibly corresponds to TRBD1 (6 bases). Trimming stripped 2 bases from V and 5 bases from J, with 12 bases between. This CDR3 comprises 14 residues. Germline CDR1 and CDR2: MNHEY and SMNVEV (reference sequence). CDR3 loop: CASSLTGYGETQYF. As DNA, the CDR3 is TGTGCCAGCAGTTTAACAGGGTACGGGGAGACCCAGTACTTC.

The rearrangement uses TRBV27 and TRBJ2-3; TRBD1 is a possible D gene (6 bases). The V gene's germline CDR1 is MNHEY and CDR2 SMNVEV (reference sequence). V was shortened by 5 bases and J by 4 bases, with 16 bases between the two germline ends. The CDR3 totals 15 residues. The CDR3 DNA reads TGTGCCAGCAGTCCGTGGTGGGGGCGGGCAGATACGCAGTATTTT. Amino acid sequence: CASSPWWGRADTQYF.